This TCR beta chain was captured by sequencing in a study of cytomegalovirus exposure and HLA in healthy donors. Study in general: A data release that came early held roughly 90 million unique TCRs from HLA-typed donors.

The CDR3 is made up of 15 amino acids. Looked up from germline, CDR1 is SSHAT and CDR2 is FNYEAQ (reference sequence). Healthy bone marrow donors made up the donors. General study results and limits: Some V segments could not be told apart, so they were left out, TRBV6-2 and TRBV6-3 among them.

To note about this clone: The antigen remains unidentified. An end of the junction differs from the germline gene, which may be a read error.

Primers for the PCR totalled 60 Vbeta and 13 Jbeta. Some clones are missing from TCRdb's copy, which holds only in-frame ones; the method was immunoSEQ multiplex PCR. The sample carries under 200,000 clones, about 88% recorded once. The rearrangement uses TRBV7-7 and TRBJ2-1; 10 nucleotides align to TRBD2. Material for sequencing was PBMCs. The sequence was obtained from a woman younger than 30 in good health and CMV-seronegative. The CDR3 DNA is TGTGCTAGCAGCCCTACTAGCGGGACATACAATGAGCAGTTCTTC. Amino acids: CASSPTSGTYNEQFF.